This paragraph reports one T cell receptor (beta chain). Its antigen is undetermined. The CDR3 is 14 amino acids. V shed 1 base, J shed 10 bases, and the junction held 10 bases outside the gene matches. Germline-derived CDR1 and CDR2 are DFQATT and SNEGSKA (reference sequence). Next came a second PCR, run for roughly 7 to 12 cycles, which used a sample-barcoded 5' primer along with a J-beta primer mix. TCRdb redid the calling of the 5' RACE reads with MiXCR, one entry per CDR3 protein. The sample consists of about 970,000 distinct CDR3 sequences, approximately 50% of them appearing once. This entry comes from a study of blood T cells in healthy people across ages. Study results and caveats: Age showed a roughly linear inverse relationship with TCR beta diversity per million T cells. Lack of knowledge of donor CMV status possibly confounded expanded clonotype changes. More naive CD4+ cells and higher diversity marked long-lived donors relative to aged donors.

The source material was blood. The sequence came from a woman in her sixties or seventies in good health. The rearrangement links TRBV20-1 to TRBJ1-5; TRBD1 matches at 7 bases. The CDR3 region has the DNA TGCAGTGCTAGAGCCCGGACAGGTCCATTCCCCCAGCATTTT. This translates into CSARARTGPFPQHF.